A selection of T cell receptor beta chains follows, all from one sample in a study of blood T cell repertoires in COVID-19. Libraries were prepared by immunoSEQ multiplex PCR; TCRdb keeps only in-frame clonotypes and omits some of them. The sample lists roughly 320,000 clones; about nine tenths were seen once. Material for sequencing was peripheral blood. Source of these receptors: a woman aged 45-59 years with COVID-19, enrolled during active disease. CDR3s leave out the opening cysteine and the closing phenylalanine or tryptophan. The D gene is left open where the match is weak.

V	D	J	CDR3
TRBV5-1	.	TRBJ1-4	ASSPWAGVNEKLF
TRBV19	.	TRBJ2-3	ASKGGTDTQY
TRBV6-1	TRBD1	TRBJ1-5	ASSGRDRGLLNQPQH
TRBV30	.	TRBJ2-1	AWRGAGAREQF
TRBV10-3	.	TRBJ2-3	AISEAPGRTDTQY
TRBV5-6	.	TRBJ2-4	ASSLVSRQGGNIQY
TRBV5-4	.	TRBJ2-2	ASSLGARGPNLNTGELF
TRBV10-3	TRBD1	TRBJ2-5	AISDQDRGRGETQY
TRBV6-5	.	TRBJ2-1	ASRLGGNEQF
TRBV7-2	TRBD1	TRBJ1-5	ASSVGTGSNQPQH
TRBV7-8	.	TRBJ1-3	ASSRTGMSGNTIY
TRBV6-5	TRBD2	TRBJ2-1	ASSYTSGSNQF
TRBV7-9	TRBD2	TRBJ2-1	ASNQRTSRINEQF
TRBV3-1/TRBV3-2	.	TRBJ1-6	ASSQSLLSSPLH
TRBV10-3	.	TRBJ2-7	AISEPTVSSYEQY
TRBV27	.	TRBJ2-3	ASSLLVWRGRVEKDTQY
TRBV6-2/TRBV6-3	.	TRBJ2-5	ASSCGLAFFGLSGETQY
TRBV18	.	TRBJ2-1	ASSPQRNEQF
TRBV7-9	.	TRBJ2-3	ASSFLLNTDTQY
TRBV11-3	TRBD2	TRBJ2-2	ASSLGGRAFTGELF
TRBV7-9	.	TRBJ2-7	ASSLEGGYEQY
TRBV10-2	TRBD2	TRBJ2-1	ASSALAGYLDEQF
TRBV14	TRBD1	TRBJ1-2	ASGWTGGVHT
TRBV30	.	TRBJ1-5	AWNSRGSLHQPQH
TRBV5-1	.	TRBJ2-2	ASSSPGELF
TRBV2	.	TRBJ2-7	ASRRQTEQY
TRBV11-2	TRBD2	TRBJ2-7	ASSLGTSGYEQY
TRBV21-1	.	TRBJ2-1	ASSKALLEGTQQF
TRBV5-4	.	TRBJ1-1	ASSPQENTEAF
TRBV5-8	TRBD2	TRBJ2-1	ASSLWGGLGSYNEQF
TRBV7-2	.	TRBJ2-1	ASSRPPRSYNEQF
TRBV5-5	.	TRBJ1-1	ASSLFYTEAF
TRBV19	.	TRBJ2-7	ASSIFARESYEQY
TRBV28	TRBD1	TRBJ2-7	ASSGTDSYEQY
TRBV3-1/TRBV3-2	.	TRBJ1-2	ASSPSGSGNYGYT
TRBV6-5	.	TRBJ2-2	ASRPGPATGELF
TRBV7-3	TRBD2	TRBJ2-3	ASSPGTSGRVAGRTDTQY
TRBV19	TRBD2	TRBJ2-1	ASSKAGAFYNEQF
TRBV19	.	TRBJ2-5	ASSDTGLQETQY
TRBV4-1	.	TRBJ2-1	ASSPVEAGNEQF
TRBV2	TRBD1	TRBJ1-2	ASSVEGRGNY
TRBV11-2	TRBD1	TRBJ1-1	ASSKQGGPWTEAF
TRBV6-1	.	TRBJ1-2	ASSESQGRADGYT